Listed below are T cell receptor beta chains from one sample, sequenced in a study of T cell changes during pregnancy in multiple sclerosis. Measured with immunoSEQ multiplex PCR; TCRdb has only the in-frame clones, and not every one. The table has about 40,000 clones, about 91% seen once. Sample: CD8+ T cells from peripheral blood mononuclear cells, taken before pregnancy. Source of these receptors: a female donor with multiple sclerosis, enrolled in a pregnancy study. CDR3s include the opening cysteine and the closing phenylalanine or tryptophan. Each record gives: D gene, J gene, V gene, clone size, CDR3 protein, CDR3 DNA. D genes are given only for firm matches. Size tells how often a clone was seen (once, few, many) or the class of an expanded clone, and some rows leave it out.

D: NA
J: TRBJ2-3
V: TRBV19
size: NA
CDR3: CASSIQGIDTQYF
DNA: TGTGCCAGTAGTATCCAGGGGATAGATACGCAGTATTTT

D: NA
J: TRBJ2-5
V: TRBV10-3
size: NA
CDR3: CAISAEIQETQYF
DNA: TGTGCCATCAGTGCAGAAATACAAGAGACCCAGTACTTC

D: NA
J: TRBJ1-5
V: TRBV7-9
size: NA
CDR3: CASSLGGQWGQPQHF
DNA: TGTGCCAGCAGCTTAGGAGGACAGTGGGGGCAGCCCCAGCATTTT

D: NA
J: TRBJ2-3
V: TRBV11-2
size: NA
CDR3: CASSFAGAGSTDTQYF
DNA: TGTGCCAGCAGCTTTGCAGGGGCCGGTAGCACAGATACGCAGTATTTT

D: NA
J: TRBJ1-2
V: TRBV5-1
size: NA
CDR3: CASSFEGGEHYGYTF
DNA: TGCGCCAGCAGCTTCGAAGGGGGTGAACACTATGGCTACACCTTC

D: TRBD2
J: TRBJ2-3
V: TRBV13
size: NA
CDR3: CASSFRSLAGGSTDTQYF
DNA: TGTGCCAGCAGCTTCCGCTCGCTAGCGGGAGGCAGCACAGATACGCAGTATTTT

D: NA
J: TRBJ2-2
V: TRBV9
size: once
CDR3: CASSVDLGLQELFF
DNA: TGTGCCAGCAGCGTAGACCTGGGACTCCAGGAGCTGTTTTTT

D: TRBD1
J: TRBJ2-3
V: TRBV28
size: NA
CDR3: CASSLGTGAGDTQYF
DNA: TGTGCCAGCAGTTTAGGGACAGGGGCTGGAGATACGCAGTATTTT

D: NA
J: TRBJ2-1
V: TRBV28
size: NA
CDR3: CASSEGGTLNNEQFF
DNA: TGTGCCAGCTCAGAGGGCGGGACCCTTAACAATGAGCAGTTCTTC

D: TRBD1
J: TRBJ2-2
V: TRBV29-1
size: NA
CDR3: CSVRKPGTGYTGELFF
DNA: TGCAGCGTTCGGAAACCCGGGACAGGGTACACCGGGGAGCTGTTTTTT

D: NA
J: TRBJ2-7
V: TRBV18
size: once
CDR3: CASSPDYSYEQYF
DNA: TGTGCCAGCTCACCAGACTATTCCTACGAGCAGTACTTC

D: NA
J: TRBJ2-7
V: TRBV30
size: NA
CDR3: CAWSVLWGRASYEQYF
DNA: TGTGCCTGGAGTGTCCTCTGGGGCAGGGCCTCCTACGAGCAGTACTTC

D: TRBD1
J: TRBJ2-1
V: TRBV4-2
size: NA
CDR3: CASSPRDRYNEQFF
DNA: TGTGCCAGCAGCCCCCGGGACAGGTACAATGAGCAGTTCTTC

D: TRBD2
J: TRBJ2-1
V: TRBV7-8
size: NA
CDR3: CASSLGGSGYNEQFF
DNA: TGTGCCAGCAGCTTGGGCGGGAGTGGGTACAATGAGCAGTTCTTC

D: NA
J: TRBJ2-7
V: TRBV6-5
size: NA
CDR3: CASSVAGTYEQYF
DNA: TGTGCCAGCAGTGTGGCGGGTACCTACGAGCAGTACTTC

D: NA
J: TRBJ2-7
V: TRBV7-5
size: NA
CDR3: CARSLRAGGRFEQYF
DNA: TGTGCCAGAAGCTTAAGGGCAGGGGGGCGGTTTGAGCAGTACTTC

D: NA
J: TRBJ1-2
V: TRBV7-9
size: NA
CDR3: CASSLGGGEDGYTF
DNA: TGTGCCAGCAGCTTAGGAGGCGGGGAGGATGGCTACACCTTC

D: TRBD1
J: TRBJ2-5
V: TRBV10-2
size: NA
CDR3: CASRRDRAQETQYF
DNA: TGCGCCAGCAGGAGGGACAGGGCCCAAGAGACCCAGTACTTC

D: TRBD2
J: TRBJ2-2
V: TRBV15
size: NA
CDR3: CATSRDWEGNTGELFF
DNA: TGTGCCACCAGCAGAGATTGGGAGGGAAACACCGGGGAGCTGTTTTTT

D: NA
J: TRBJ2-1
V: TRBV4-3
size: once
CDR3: CASSQVTGFNNEQFF
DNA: TGCGCCAGCAGCCAAGTGACGGGTTTTAACAATGAGCAGTTCTTC

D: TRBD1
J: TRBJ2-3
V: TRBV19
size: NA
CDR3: CASSMDRGLVTDTQYF
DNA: TGTGCCAGTAGTATGGACAGGGGGCTTGTGACAGATACGCAGTATTTT

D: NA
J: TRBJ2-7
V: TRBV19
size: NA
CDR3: CASSPGGPYEQYF
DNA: TGTGCCAGTAGTCCCGGGGGACCCTACGAGCAGTACTTC

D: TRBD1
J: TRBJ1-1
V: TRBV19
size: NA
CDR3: CASGVQGAGTEAFF
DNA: TGTGCCAGCGGGGTACAGGGGGCAGGCACTGAAGCTTTCTTT

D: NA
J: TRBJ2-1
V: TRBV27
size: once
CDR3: CASSYRNNEQFF
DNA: TGTGCCAGCAGTTACAGAAACAATGAGCAGTTCTTC

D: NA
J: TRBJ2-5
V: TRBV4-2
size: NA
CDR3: CASSQVLPVGRPQETQYF
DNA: TGTGCCAGCAGCCAAGTACTCCCGGTGGGGCGGCCTCAAGAGACCCAGTACTTC

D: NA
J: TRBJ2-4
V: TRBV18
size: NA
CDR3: CASSSSTDVNIQYF
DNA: TGTGCCAGCTCATCATCGACAGACGTGAACATTCAGTACTTC

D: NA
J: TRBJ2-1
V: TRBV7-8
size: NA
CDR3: CASSLGVGFPHNEQFF
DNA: TGTGCCAGCAGCTTAGGAGTGGGCTTTCCCCACAATGAGCAGTTCTTC

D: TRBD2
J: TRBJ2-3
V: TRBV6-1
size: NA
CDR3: CASSEASGRDTQYF
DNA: TGTGCCAGCAGTGAGGCTAGCGGGAGAGATACGCAGTATTTT

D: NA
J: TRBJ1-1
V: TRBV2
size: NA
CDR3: CASSDMGVKSTEAFF
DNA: TGTGCCAGCAGTGATATGGGAGTGAAGAGTACTGAAGCTTTCTTT

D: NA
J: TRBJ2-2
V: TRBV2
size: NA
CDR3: CASREQRANTGELFF
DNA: TGTGCCAGCAGGGAGCAGCGGGCGAACACCGGGGAGCTGTTTTTT

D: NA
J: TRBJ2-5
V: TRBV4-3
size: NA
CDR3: CASSPTEFQETQYF
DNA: TGCGCCAGCAGCCCAACAGAGTTCCAAGAGACCCAGTACTTC

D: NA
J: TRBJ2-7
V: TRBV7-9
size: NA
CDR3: CASSFLRSYEQYF
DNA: TGTGCCAGCAGCTTCTTACGGTCCTACGAGCAGTACTTC

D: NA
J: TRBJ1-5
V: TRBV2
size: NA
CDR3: CASSPTLEGYSNQPQHF
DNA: TGTGCCAGCAGTCCCACGCTAGAGGGATATAGCAATCAGCCCCAGCATTTT

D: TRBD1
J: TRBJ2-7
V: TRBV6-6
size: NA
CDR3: CASTPGQTGHEQYF
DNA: TGTGCCAGCACCCCGGGACAGACGGGCCACGAGCAGTACTTC

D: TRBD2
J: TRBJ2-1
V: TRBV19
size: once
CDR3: CASTQGLADYNEQFF
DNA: TGTGCCAGTACCCAGGGACTAGCGGACTACAATGAGCAGTTCTTC

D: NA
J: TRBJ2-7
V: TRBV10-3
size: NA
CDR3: CASRVGEIYEQYF
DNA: TGTGCCTCCCGGGTCGGGGAAATCTACGAGCAGTACTTC

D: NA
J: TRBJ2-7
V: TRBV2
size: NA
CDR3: CASSDPRDKSSSYEQYF
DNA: TGTGCCAGCAGTGACCCCCGAGATAAGTCGAGCTCCTACGAGCAGTACTTC

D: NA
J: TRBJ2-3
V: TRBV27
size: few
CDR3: CASSLVGVPDTQYF
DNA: TGTGCCAGCAGTTTGGTGGGAGTGCCAGATACGCAGTATTTT

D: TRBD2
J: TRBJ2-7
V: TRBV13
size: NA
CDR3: CASSLFSSGREGQYF
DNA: TGTGCCAGCAGCCTCTTTAGTAGCGGGAGGGAGGGGCAGTACTTC

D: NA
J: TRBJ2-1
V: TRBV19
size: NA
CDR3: CASSILLYNEQFF
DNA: TGTGCCAGTAGTATCCTTTTATACAATGAGCAGTTCTTC

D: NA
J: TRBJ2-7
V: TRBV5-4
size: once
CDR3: CASSFQESYEQYF
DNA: TGTGCCAGCAGCTTTCAGGAATCCTACGAGCAGTACTTC

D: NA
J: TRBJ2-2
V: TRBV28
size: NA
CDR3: CASSLRPRGVDTGELFF
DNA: TGTGCCAGCAGTTTGAGGCCCAGGGGGGTAGACACCGGGGAGCTGTTTTTT

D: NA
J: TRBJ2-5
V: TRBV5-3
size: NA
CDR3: CARSLWRCETQYF
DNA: TGTGCCAGAAGCTTGTGGCGGTGTGAGACCCAGTACTTC

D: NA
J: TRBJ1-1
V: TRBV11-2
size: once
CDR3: CASSFGTNTEAFF
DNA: TGTGCCAGCAGCTTCGGGACAAACACTGAAGCTTTCTTT

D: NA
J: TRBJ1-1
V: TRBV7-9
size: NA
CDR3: CASSLGGEEAFF
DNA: TGTGCCAGCAGCTTAGGGGGGGAAGAAGCTTTCTTT

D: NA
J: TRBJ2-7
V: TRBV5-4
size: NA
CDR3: CASSPGTHYEQYF
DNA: TGTGCCAGCAGCCCTGGGACTCACTACGAGCAGTACTTC